This paragraph reports one TCR beta chain. These data are taken from a study of T cells in Graves' hyperthyroidism and ophthalmopathy. Researchers amplified the TCR beta CDR3 regions from RNA transcripts. TCR CDR3 underwent first-round RT-PCR with the HTBI primer set. In TCRdb, the multiplex PCR reads were re-called with MiXCR into one record per CDR3 protein. The sample holds 300,000 to 400,000 distinct CDR3 sequences, roughly 15% seen once. The ends lost 2 bases at V and 6 bases at J; junction bases unmatched: 9. This CDR3 contains 17 residues. The V gene's germline CDR1 is SGHRS and CDR2 YFSETQ. The chain carries TRBV5-1 and TRBJ1-6; 9 bases fit TRBD1. Input material: blood. The TCR sequence derives from a woman in her thirties with Graves' ophthalmopathy. The CDR3 nucleotides read TGCGCCAGCAGCTTCTCGGGTCAGACAGGGGGTAATTCACCCCTCCACTTT. Protein product: CASSFSGQTGGNSPLHF.